This T cell receptor beta chain was captured by sequencing in a study of T cell responses to AZD1222 COVID-19 vaccine. Trimming cost V 0 bases and J 5 bases; bases outside gene matches: 4. The CDR3 covers 15 residues. Per germline, CDR1 SGHKS and CDR2 YYEKEE (reference sequence). Some clones are missing from TCRdb's copy, which holds only in-frame ones; the method was immunoSEQ multiplex PCR. The data hold under 100,000 clones, with approximately 85% observed a single time. The chain has TRBV5-5 and TRBJ2-1, with 8 nucleotides matching TRBD1. The TCR comes from an adult who received the AZD1222 COVID-19 vaccine. Here the sequenced sample was peripheral blood, taken 28 days after the second AZD1222 dose. The CDR3 spells CASSLAQGAHNEQFF. In DNA form, the CDR3 reads TGTGCCAGCAGCTTGGCCCAGGGGGCCCACAATGAGCAGTTCTTC.